This T cell receptor beta chain was obtained from a study of blood T cells in healthy people across ages (dated by TCRdb to the mid-2010s). Notes on the research overall: In model experiments, template switching captured about one uniquely barcoded TCR beta cDNA molecule for every two T cells. To avoid experimental bias, donors of different ages were randomly spread across the sequencing lanes. Age-related changes in TCR beta repertoire diversity were measured in the study by deep sequencing normalized with unique cDNA molecular identifiers. Two additional independent replicas of 1 million unique cDNA reads from the same blood draw were analyzed for two donors (one aged 18 to 30 and one aged 80 or older). The donors were divided into four age groups: young (average about 15 years), middle-aged (over 35), aged (about 56) and long-lived (about 84).

The method behind the library was 5' RACE. TCRdb names Illumina HiSeq 2500 as the instrument used. A second PCR of about 6 to 12 cycles was run with a J-beta primer mix and a sample-barcoded 5' primer. Each TCR beta cDNA molecule received a unique molecular identifier from a template-switch 5' adaptor carrying 12 random nucleotides. At least 2.5 million CDR3-containing paired-end reads were obtained from each sample. All of the RNA was converted into first-strand cDNA using the Mint cDNA synthesis kit, with a TRBC-specific oligonucleotide serving as the primer. All cDNA was treated with uracil-DNA glycosylase and then went through a first 18-cycle PCR with the universal primers M1SS and BC2_uni_R. The study's own analysis went as follows. Each sample was normalized by randomly selecting 1 million high-quality reads, each carrying a distinct molecular identifier. Reads sharing molecular identifiers were discarded rather than binned into consensus sequences. CDR3 identification, clonotype clustering and error correction used MiTCR with a Q25 quality threshold and the strictest error-elimination algorithm. Lower-bound total TCR beta diversity was estimated with a nonparametric unseen species model using Euler transformation. TCRdb's own reprocessing of the public reads used fastp at Q25 and MiXCR and kept productive beta chains. Every distinct CDR3 protein forms one entry, paired with its most common genes and DNA. Clone size and V and J calls follow TCRdb, not the original study. This sample gives more than 1 million distinct CDR3 sequences in total; around 45% of them show up just once. Approximately 19% of the sample is taken by the ten largest.

What the research found in general, with its limitations: Bulk unsorted PBMC profiling prevented conclusive comparison of naive and antigen-experienced compartments. Compared with the aged group, the long-lived group had more naive CD4+ T cells, fewer expanded clones and increased TCR diversity, a pattern suggesting age selection. Estimates of total diversity based on one million sequenced T cells were considered lower bounds and underestimates. Because the CMV infection status of the donors was unknown, age-related changes in expanded clonotypes may potentially have been confounded. As age increased, observed TCR beta diversity per million T cells dropped in a roughly linear way, and a significant reduction was already evident by age about 36. A strong correlation was found between observed TCR beta diversity and the percentage of naive T cells measured by flow cytometry.

Systemically healthy Caucasian individuals from Russia, over 30 in total and aged about 6 to 100 years, were included as donors. Ten milliliters of peripheral blood were drawn from each donor into EDTA-treated Vacutainer tubes. Ficoll-Paque density-gradient centrifugation was used to isolate PBMCs, with at least 6.5 million per sample. Trizol reagent was used to extract total RNA from the PBMCs, yielding at least 6 micrograms per sample. For every donor, flow cytometry on a PBMC aliquot measured the percentage of naive CD45RAhigh/CD27high T cells. The germline V gene supplies CDR1 SNHLY and CDR2 FYNNEI. The cysteine opens and the phenylalanine closes a CDR3 of 17 amino acids. The CDR3 DNA has 51 bases and is translated from base 1. About this clonotype itself: Its cognate antigen has yet to be identified. Qualities for individual bases were not recorded, and no much larger clone is one base off.

This clonotype was sampled from an older woman in good health. Recombination joined TRBV2 with TRBJ2-4; the D element might be TRBD1 or TRBD2, as each aligns at 5 bases. The closer fit of TRBJ2-7 to the DNA end suggests the J call may be wrong. Sequenced input: blood. The DNA sequence reads TGTGCCAGCAGTGCGGGGACGGGCCCTCACCAAGTCTACGAGCAGTACTTC. Translated, it gives CASSAGTGPHQVYEQYF.